What follows describes a single TCR beta chain. Its antigen is still unknown. Between the trimmed V and J ends, which lost 6 bases and 4 bases, there was a span of 14 bases. CDR3 length: 14 residues. Germline V CDR1 and CDR2: MRHNA, SNTAGT. Some clones are missing from TCRdb's copy, which holds only in-frame ones; the method was immunoSEQ multiplex PCR. The sample has about 980,000 clones, 70% to 85% seen once. This entry comes from a study of shared clonotypes between healthy human individuals. Study-wide results and limits: Naive subsets, compared against memory subsets, generally had larger estimated richness values.

CD45RA-negative memory and CD45RA+ naive subsets were split from the CD4+ cells. The chain employs TRBV6-4 and TRBJ2-3, with D perhaps TRBD1 (6 bases). The receptor's source is a man aged 18 to 35 in good health. The sequenced sample consisted of memory CD4+ T cells sorted from blood. As for subset: CD45RA-negative fraction. CDR3 in amino acids: CASRAQGGADTQYF. DNA of the CDR3: TGTGCCAGCAGGGCACAGGGTGGCGCAGATACGCAGTATTTT.